This TCR beta chain was recovered during a study of blood T cells in healthy people across ages. The individuals who served as donors were healthy Caucasians living in Russia, aged roughly 6 to 100. Total RNA, at least 5 micrograms per sample, was extracted from PBMCs. Germline V gene lookup returns CDR1 MNHEY and CDR2 SMNVEV (reference sequence). The CDR3 spans 17 residues. V shed 4 bases and J 2 bases; nucleotides not matched to a gene: 9. A J-beta primer mix and a sample-barcoded 5' primer were used in a second PCR of roughly 6 to 11 cycles. Every sample returned 2.5 million or more CDR3-containing paired-end reads. Via MiXCR, TCRdb re-called the 5' RACE reads, giving one row per CDR3 protein. The sample has 750,000 to 950,000 distinct CDR3 sequences, just under 30% seen once. This clonotype was seen only a few times. These same data were also listed under a study on T cells of mothers and their children. From that report: Donors comprised a few healthy Caucasian mothers plus their six children.

Source material: blood. The receptor's source is a woman aged 40 to 50 in good health. V gene TRBV27 combines with J gene TRBJ2-7, with 12 positions matching TRBD2. This chain's CDR3 is CASSSRLAGAYTYEQYF. For the CDR3, the DNA is TGTGCCAGCAGTTCTCGACTAGCGGGGGCCTATACCTACGAGCAGTACTTC.